The 16 T cell receptor beta chains below come from one sample, sequenced in a study of T-cell reconstitution after alpha-beta-depleted transplantation in children. Researchers prepared the TCRbeta library using unique molecular identifiers, the study reports. Via MiXCR, TCRdb re-called the PCR reads, giving one row per CDR3 protein. The sample holds 540,000 or so distinct CDR3 sequences; around 23% are singletons and the top ten take roughly 13%. The sequencing used PBMCs, mostly from graft donor cells, collected 360 days after TCRalphabeta/CD19-depleted stem cell transplant. Receptor source: a boy younger than two who had a stem cell transplant for acute myeloid leukemia, so the T cells may come from the graft donor.

This chain links TRBV6-2 or TRBV6-3 with TRBJ1-1; 9 positions agree with TRBD1. Trimming removed 2 bases from V and 7 bases from J; junction bases left unmatched: 29. This CDR3 contains 22 residues. Per germline, CDR1 MNHEY and CDR2 SVGEGT. CDR3: CASSYRSGDSRDRERSWNEAFF. DNA of the CDR3: TGTGCCAGCAGTTACCGTTCGGGGGACTCGCGGGACAGGGAACGTTCTTGGAATGAAGCTTTCTTT.

In this sample, this clonotype turned up a few times. The V gene is TRBV20-1, the J gene TRBJ2-1, with TRBD2 matching 13 bases. The CDR3 is made up of 14 amino acids. Germline CDR1 DFQATT, CDR2 SNEGSKA (reference sequence). Trimming cost V 5 bases and J 7 bases; bases outside gene matches: 5. CDR3 region: CSARLAGGTNEQFF. The CDR3 DNA follows: TGCAGTGCTCGACTAGCGGGGGGAACGAATGAGCAGTTCTTC.

The CDR3 DNA sequence: TGCGCCAGCAGCCCGGGACAGGGTAACCCCTACAATGAGCAGTTCTTC. Protein product: CASSPGQGNPYNEQFF. The V call is TRBV5-1, the J call TRBJ2-1, with 9 positions matching TRBD1. The V gene end was trimmed by 4 bases and the J gene end by 2 bases; junction bases not matched to a gene: 7. The CDR3 has 16 residues. Per the germline V gene, CDR1 is SGHRS and CDR2 is YFSETQ.

The table lists this clonotype with many counts. This chain joins TRBV5-6 and TRBJ2-3; the D gene is possibly TRBD2 (7 bases). This CDR3 region has 15 residues. The V gene lost 0 bases and the J gene lost 4 bases, with 12 bases spanning the gap. Germline assignment: CDR1 SGHDT and CDR2 YYEEEE. The CDR3 spells CASSLEGGFPDTQYF. The CDR3 DNA sequence: TGTGCCAGCAGCTTGGAGGGGGGGTTCCCAGATACGCAGTATTTT.

This clonotype was seen repeatedly, ten times or more. The rearrangement links TRBV12-5 to TRBJ2-1; 7 bases align to TRBD1. With V trimmed by 3 bases and J by 3 bases, 5 bases remained unmatched. The CDR3 length is 15 residues. Per the germline V gene, CDR1 is LGHNT and CDR2 is FRNRAP. CDR3 residues: CASGFGTVDYNEQFF. The CDR3 DNA follows: TGTGCTAGTGGTTTCGGGACAGTGGACTACAATGAGCAGTTCTTC. The whole variable domain, remainder taken from reference TRBV12-5 and TRBJ2-1, is DARVTQTPRHKVTEMGQEVTMRCQPILGHNTVFWYRQTMMQGLELLAYFRNRAPLDDSGMPKDRFSAEMPDATLATLKIQPSEPRDSAVYFCASGFGTVDYNEQFFGPGTRLTVL.

This clonotype appeared a single time. The chain has TRBV7-8 and TRBJ2-2; D is unresolved. The CDR3 covers 16 residues. The V gene's germline CDR1 is SGHVS and CDR2 FQNEAQ. Deletions cut 4 bases from V and 8 bases from J, with 20 bases between. Here the CDR3 DNA reads TGTGCCAGCAGCTCTGGAGTCATGATCAATACGGGGGAGCTGTTTTTT. Its translation: CASSSGVMINTGELFF.

A few counts support this clonotype. CDR3 DNA: TGTGCCAGCTCACCACTCTGGACAGGGACATTCACTGAGCAGTTCTTC. This encodes CASSPLWTGTFTEQFF. The chain employs TRBV18 and TRBJ2-1; 8 nucleotides agree with TRBD1. CDR1 is KGHSH and CDR2 is LQKENI in the germline V gene. With V trimmed by 1 base and J by 9 bases, 11 bases remained unmatched. The CDR3 consists of 16 residues.

This clonotype was found many times. This chain links TRBV20-1 with TRBJ2-1, with D unclear. Germline V gene data show CDR1 as DFQATT and CDR2 as SNEGSKA (reference sequence). The ends were cut back, 6 bases at V and 4 bases at J, with 7 bases in the middle. This CDR3 is 11 amino acids long. CDR3 in amino acids: CSAAEYNEQFF. The CDR3 nucleotides are TGCAGTGCCGCGGAGTACAATGAGCAGTTCTTC.

About this clonotype: Germline is not matched at one junction end, which may reflect a read error. This sequence joins TRBV5-1 and TRBJ2-5; D is perhaps TRBD1 (5 bases). CDR3 length: 14 amino acids. Germline-derived CDR1 and CDR2 are SGHRS and YFSETQ. The CDR3 spells CASSLRGAQETQYF. As DNA, the CDR3 is TGTGCCAGCAGTTTAAGGGGTGCCCAAGAGACCCAGTACTTC.

This clonotype was detected many times. The chain is built from TRBV15 and TRBJ2-3; no clear D. Germline V lookup: CDR1 LNHNV, CDR2 YYDKDF (reference sequence). The CDR3 length is 15 residues. V lost 1 base and J 1 base, leaving 9 bases between the germline ends. The CDR3 sequence: CATSRGRTGTDTQYF. DNA for the CDR3: TGTGCCACCAGCAGAGGCCGGACGGGCACAGATACGCAGTATTTT.

This clonotype was counted many times. This chain connects TRBV2 to TRBJ2-5; a weak D match, TRBD2 (6 bases). Germline lookup yields CDR1 SNHLY and CDR2 FYNNEI. The V and J ends lost 6 bases and 9 bases respectively, with 20 bases between them. CDR3 length equals 14 residues. As DNA, the CDR3 is TGTGCCAGCAGGGATACAGGAGGGCCTCGGGCCCAGTACTTC. It codes for CASRDTGGPRAQYF. The full variable domain, completed using reference TRBV2 and TRBJ2-5, is EPEVTQTPSHQVTQMGQEVILRCVPISNHLYFYWYRQILGQKVEFLVSFYNNEISEKSEIFDDQFSVERPDGSNFTLKIRSTKLEDSAMYFCASRDTGGPRAQYFGPGTRLLVL.

This clonotype appeared many times. V is TRBV15 and J is TRBJ2-7; possible D gene TRBD1, 6 bases. Germline CDR1 is LNHNV and CDR2 is YYDKDF (reference sequence). V lost 8 bases, J lost 3 bases, and 11 bases lay in between. The CDR3 length is 12 residues. CDR3 sequence (DNA): TGTGCCACCCGGGACACCAACTACGAGCAGTACTTC. Amino acid sequence: CATRDTNYEQYF.

The rearrangement uses TRBV7-9 and TRBJ1-6; TRBD1 aligns across 7 bases. Germline-derived CDR1 and CDR2 are SEHNR and FQNEAQ (reference sequence). This CDR3 is built from 16 residues. V lost 1 base and J lost 9; bases outside the gene matches: 9. CDR3 nucleotides: TGTGCCAGCAGCTTAGTTCCGGGGGACAGACTTTCACCCCTCCACTTT. Protein product: CASSLVPGDRLSPLHF.

This rearrangement joins TRBV5-6 to TRBJ2-5; the D gene could be TRBD1 or TRBD2 (5 bases each). Trimming shortened V by 4 bases and J by 1 base, and 11 bases separated the two germline ends. The germline V gene encodes CDR1 SGHDT and CDR2 YYEEEE. The CDR3 has 14 residues. The DNA for the CDR3 is TGTGCCAGCAGCGTACCGAGGGGCCAAGAGACCCAGTACTTC. Translation gives CASSVPRGQETQYF.

V gene TRBV11-3 combines with J gene TRBJ2-1, with D maybe TRBD1 (5 bases). V was pared by 1 base and J by 6 bases, with 10 bases between. The germline V gene has CDR1 SGHNT and CDR2 YENEEA. The CDR3 extends over 14 amino acids. CDR3 amino acids: CASSLGVQGNEQFF. The CDR3 DNA sequence: TGTGCCAGCAGCTTAGGGGTCCAGGGCAATGAGCAGTTCTTC. Supplemented by reference TRBV11-3 and TRBJ2-1, the full variable domain reads EAGVVQSPRYKIIEKKQPVAFWCNPISGHNTLYWYLQNLGQGPELLIRYENEEAVDDSQLPKDRFSAERLKGVDSTLKIQPAELGDSAVYLCASSLGVQGNEQFFGPGTRLTVL.

This chain connects TRBV6-4 to TRBJ2-3; 9 bases line up with TRBD2. Unmatched junction bases numbered 9, after V lost 6 bases and J lost 5 bases. Germline V gene sequence: CDR1 MRHNA, CDR2 SNTAGT. The CDR3 has 15 residues. As DNA, the CDR3 is TGTGCCAGCAGCGCCCGACTAGCGGAAAAAGATACGCAGTATTTT. This encodes CASSARLAEKDTQYF.